The present entry profiles one T cell receptor beta chain with its context. This specimen belongs to a study of cytomegalovirus exposure and HLA in healthy donors. Trimming shortened V by 5 bases and J by 1 base, and 8 bases separated the two germline ends. Germline V gene lookup returns CDR1 GTSNPN and CDR2 SVGIG (reference sequence). This CDR3 spans 12 amino acids. This PCR relied on a set of 60 Vbeta primers and 13 Jbeta primers. The data were produced by immunoSEQ multiplex PCR, yet TCRdb's version contains in-frame clones alone and is incomplete. The top ten hold roughly 3% of the sample, which has approximately 140,000 clones, about 79% seen once.

The source of this sequence is a male donor in good health and CMV-seronegative. The genes are TRBV30 and TRBJ1-1; D remains ambiguous. Sequenced material: PBMCs. CDR3 loop: CAWDQKNTEAFF. In DNA, the CDR3 is TGTGCCTGGGATCAGAAGAACACTGAAGCTTTCTTT. Looking up the rest from reference TRBV30 and TRBJ1-1 gives the full variable domain: SQTIHQWPATLVQPVGSPLSLECTVEGTSNPNLYWYRQAAGRGLQLLFYSVGIGQISSEVPQNLSASRPQDRQFILSSKKLLLSDSGFYLCAWDQKNTEAFFGQGTRLTVV.